Listed here is a single TCR beta chain. Its antigen is unknown. Patients had newly diagnosed, untreated stage II-IVA oral cavity squamous cell carcinoma. The CDR3 covers 15 residues. Deletions cut 0 bases from V and 4 bases from J, with 13 bases between. Germline V gene lookup returns CDR1 SGHRS and CDR2 YFSETQ. These data belong to a study of neoadjuvant anti-PD-1 for oral cavity cancer. PBMC libraries mostly used around 460 ng of input genomic DNA, with six replicates per sample. Produced via immunoSEQ multiplex PCR; TCRdb's table is partial and in-frame only. The sample has about 72,000 clones, 65% to 85% seen once. Broader study findings: Higher pretreatment blood Treg/Th17 ratios correlated with higher pretreatment blood and lower post-treatment tumor TCRbeta clonality. Non-responders to neoadjuvant nivolumab had significantly more clonal PBMC T cells than responders.

The sample in question was PBMCs, obtained before nivolumab (anti-PD-1) treatment. The receptor was derived from a person aged 40 to 85 with oral cavity squamous cell carcinoma. The chain joins TRBV5-1 to TRBJ1-2, with a tentative D call TRBD1 (5 bases). The CDR3 coding sequence is TGCGCCAGCAGCTTGGGGCAGGCCGGGGGCTATGGCTACACCTTC. Its translation: CASSLGQAGGYGYTF.